What follows are 9 T cell receptor beta chains derived from one specimen sequenced in a study of shared clonotypes between healthy human individuals. Libraries were prepared by immunoSEQ multiplex PCR; TCRdb keeps only in-frame clonotypes and omits some of them. The sample yields some 1 million clones, about three quarters seen once. Sequenced material: memory CD4+ T cells sorted from blood. Subset here: CD45RA-negative fraction. Every receptor here comes from a man aged 18 to 35 in good health.

This sequence joins TRBV19 and TRBJ2-2; the D gene is possibly TRBD2 (6 bases). The CDR3 runs to 16 residues. Per germline, CDR1 LNHDA and CDR2 SQIVND (reference sequence). The V and J ends lost 4 bases and 5 bases respectively, with 17 bases between them. The DNA for the CDR3 is TGTGCCAGTAGTACTGGACTACCAGGGAGTACCGGGGAGCTGTTTTTT. Amino acid sequence: CASSTGLPGSTGELFF.

Notes on this clone: This CDR3 is also generated by other DNA sequences in the sample. This chain uses TRBV7-2 with TRBJ2-7, with 8 bases that match TRBD1. This CDR3 has 14 amino acids. J gave up 3 bases and V 5 bases, and 6 bases lay outside the gene matches. The germline V gene encodes CDR1 SGHTA and CDR2 FQGNSA. CDR3 sequence reads: CASSLGQGLYEQYF. In DNA, the CDR3 is TGTGCCAGCAGCCTCGGACAGGGTCTCTACGAGCAGTACTTC.

The genes are TRBV2 and TRBJ2-3; D remains unclear. There are 12 residues in the CDR3. V was cut by 4 bases and J by 3 bases, with 5 bases left in between. Germline V gene lookup returns CDR1 SNHLY and CDR2 FYNNEI. Written as DNA, the CDR3 is TGTGCCAGCAGTGTTCTAACAGATACGCAGTATTTT. It codes for CASSVLTDTQYF.

The rearrangement joins TRBV10-1 to TRBJ2-1; no reliable D call. Trimming took 9 bases from V and 0 from J, leaving 9 bases between them. From germline, CDR1 is WNHNN and CDR2 SYGVQD (reference sequence). CDR3 size: 13 residues. CDR3 amino acids: CARRPGSYNEQFF. The CDR3 region has the DNA TGCGCCAGAAGACCAGGCTCCTACAATGAGCAGTTCTTC.

The chain combines TRBV5-8 with TRBJ2-7; 9 positions match TRBD1. The V gene's germline CDR1 is SGHTS and CDR2 YDEGEE. V lost 5 bases, J lost 5 bases, and 8 bases stayed unmatched. The length of the CDR3 is 14 residues. In DNA form, the CDR3 reads TGTGCCAGCAGTCCGGGGACAGGGAGCCACGAGCAGTACTTC. Residues: CASSPGTGSHEQYF.

This chain joins TRBV18 and TRBJ2-5, with a possible D match to TRBD2 (5 bases). CDR1 is KGHSH and CDR2 is LQKENI in the germline V gene. This CDR3 is built from 14 residues. V lost 2 bases to trimming and J lost 1 base, with 8 bases between them. The DNA for the CDR3 is TGTGCCAGCTCACCAGGCAGCGGCCAAGAGACCCAGTACTTC. It specifies CASSPGSGQETQYF.

V and J are TRBV28 and TRBJ2-2, with 7 bases fitting TRBD1. The CDR3 covers 14 residues. CDR1 and CDR2 from the germline V gene are MDHEN and SYDVKM. V was pared by 6 bases and J by 0 bases, with 1 base of the junction left unmatched. CDR3 loop: CASRGTANTGELFF. The CDR3 bases are TGTGCCAGCAGAGGGACAGCGAACACCGGGGAGCTGTTTTTT. The full variable domain, rest sourced from reference TRBV28 and TRBJ2-2, is DVKVTQSSRYLVKRTGEKVFLECVQDMDHENMFWYRQDPGLGLRLIYFSYDVKMKEKGDIPEGYSVSREKKERFSLILESASTNQTSMYLCASRGTANTGELFFGEGSRLTVL.

The chain carries TRBV18 and TRBJ1-5; the D is unclear. V was clipped by 2 bases and J by 3 bases, with 5 bases between them. CDR3 length equals 13 residues. Germline V gene lookup returns CDR1 KGHSH and CDR2 LQKENI. CDR3 loop: CASSPDTNQPQHF. Written as DNA, the CDR3 is TGTGCCAGCTCACCAGACACCAATCAGCCCCAGCATTTT. The full variable domain, with the rest looked up from reference TRBV18 and TRBJ1-5, is NAGVMQNPRHLVRRRGQEARLRCSPMKGHSHVYWYRQLPEEGLKFMVYLQKENIIDESGMPKERFSAEFPKEGPSILRIQQVVRGDSAAYFCASSPDTNQPQHFGDGTRLSIL.

The chain uses TRBV5-1 and TRBJ2-5, with 8 bases that match TRBD2. The ends lost 2 bases at V and 4 bases at J; junction bases unmatched: 7. The CDR3 spans 15 residues. Germline CDR1 SGHRS, CDR2 YFSETQ. CDR3 nucleotides: TGCGCCAGCAGCTTAGCGGGAGAGGGAAGAGAGACCCAGTACTTC. Its translation is CASSLAGEGRETQYF.